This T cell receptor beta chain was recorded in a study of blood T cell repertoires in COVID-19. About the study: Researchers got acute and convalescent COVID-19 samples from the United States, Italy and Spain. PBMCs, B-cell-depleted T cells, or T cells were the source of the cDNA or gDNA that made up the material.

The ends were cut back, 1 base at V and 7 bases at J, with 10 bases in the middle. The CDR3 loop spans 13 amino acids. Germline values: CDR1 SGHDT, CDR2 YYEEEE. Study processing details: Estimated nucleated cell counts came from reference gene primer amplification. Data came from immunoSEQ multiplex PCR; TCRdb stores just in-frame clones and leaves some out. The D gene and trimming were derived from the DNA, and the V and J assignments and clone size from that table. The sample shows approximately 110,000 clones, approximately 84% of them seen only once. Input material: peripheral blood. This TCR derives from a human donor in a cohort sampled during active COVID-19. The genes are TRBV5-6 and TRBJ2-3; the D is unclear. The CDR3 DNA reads TGTGCCAGCAGCTTGAGTGGGCGCAATACGCAGTATTTT. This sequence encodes CASSLSGRNTQYF. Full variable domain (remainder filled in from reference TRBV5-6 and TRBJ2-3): DAGVTQSPTHLIKTRGQQVTLRCSPKSGHDTVSWYQQALGQGPQFIFQYYEEEERQRGNFPDRFSGHQFPNYSSELNVNALLLGDSALYLCASSLSGRNTQYFGPGTRLTVL.